This TCR beta chain derives from a study of shared clonotypes between healthy human individuals. Study context: The composition of the donors was a couple of women and a few men aged 18 to 49.

Measured with immunoSEQ multiplex PCR; TCRdb has only the in-frame clones, and not every one. The table has around 2.5 million clones, roughly 93% seen once; the top ten hold 0.36%. The authors divided CD4+ cells into CD45RA+ naive and CD45RA-negative memory subsets. Germline V CDR1 and CDR2: SQVTM, ANQGSEA. The CDR3 is made up of 16 amino acids. The V and J ends lost 4 bases and 1 base, in that order; junction bases with no gene match: 8. The sequence came from a man between 18 and 29 years old in good health. Some clones in this sample may be carry-over from other donors' samples. V gene TRBV29-1 combines with J gene TRBJ2-7; 12 positions agree with TRBD1. Sequencing was performed on naive CD4+ T cells from PBMCs. Subset denoted: CD45RA+ positively selected. CDR3 region: CSVVGDRGQGSYEQYF. The CDR3 DNA is TGCAGCGTTGTGGGGGACAGGGGGCAGGGGTCCTACGAGCAGTACTTC.